This T cell receptor beta chain was identified in a study of cytomegalovirus exposure and HLA in healthy donors. 13 Jbeta primers and 60 Vbeta primers were used for the PCR. TCRdb's table, derived via immunoSEQ multiplex PCR, lists solely in-frame clones and lacks some. Of 230,000 or so clones detected, about 93% appear once; the ten largest clones hold about 1.8%. The CDR3 has 14 amino acids. Germline CDR1 SGHTA, CDR2 FQGNSA. The V end lost 2 bases, the J end lost 9 bases, and 14 bases lay between the germline ends. The chain recombines TRBV7-2 with TRBJ2-1; D perhaps matches TRBD2 (6 bases). The sequence came from a girl aged 2 to 9 in good health and CMV-seronegative. Sequencing was done on a sample of PBMCs. CDR3 sequence (DNA): TGTGCCAGCAGCTTAAAAGCGGGTATTAGTGAGCAGTTCTTC. Encoded protein: CASSLKAGISEQFF.